These 16 T cell receptor beta chains originate from one sample sequenced in a study of T-cell reconstitution after alpha-beta-depleted transplantation in children. Study-level points and caveats: Several hundred expanded graft clones reportedly were the source of alpha-beta T cells about two months after transplant.

Construction of the TCRbeta library involved unique molecular identifiers. TCRdb re-derived calls from the PCR reads in MiXCR, one entry per CDR3 protein. In the table there are approximately 31,000 distinct CDR3 sequences, roughly 6.7% of which are singletons. Their antigens are not known. The sequencing used peripheral blood, collected 60 days after TCRalphabeta/CD19-depleted stem cell transplant. These receptors all come from a child less than two years old who had a stem cell transplant for acute myeloid leukemia, so the T cells may come from the graft donor.

This clonotype has ten or more counts. The chain is built from TRBV4-3 and TRBJ1-2; 9 bases line up with TRBD1. The trim removed 3 bases at V and 4 bases at J, leaving 6 bases unmatched. The germline CDR1 and CDR2 sequences are LGHNA and YSLEER. CDR3 length: 15 amino acids. For the CDR3, the DNA is TGCGCCAGCAGCCAGGCCGGGACAGGGAGCTATGGCTACACCTTC. Translating gives CASSQAGTGSYGYTF.

The rearrangement joins TRBV5-1 to TRBJ2-7; 11 bases match TRBD1. The germline V gene has CDR1 SGHRS and CDR2 YFSETQ. CDR3 length: 15 residues. The junction had 3 bases not matched to a gene; V was cut back by 1 base and J by 3 bases. The CDR3 region is CASSLTGTGGYEQYF. The CDR3 region has the DNA TGCGCCAGCAGCTTGACCGGGACAGGGGGCTACGAGCAGTACTTC.

This clonotype was counted between two and nine times. The rearrangement uses TRBV20-1 and TRBJ2-7; D perhaps matches TRBD1 (5 bases). The CDR3 covers 12 residues. CDR1 is DFQATT and CDR2 is SNEGSKA in the germline V gene (reference sequence). The V gene lost 3 bases and the J gene lost 3 bases, with 9 bases spanning the gap. The CDR3 nucleotides are TGCAGTGCTAGGGACACATACTACGAGCAGTACTTC. Its translation is CSARDTYYEQYF.

There are many counts of this clonotype. This CDR3 is CASSLGRDHWFF. CDR3 nucleotide sequence: TGTGCCAGCAGCTTAGGGAGGGATCATTGGTTCTTC. The genes are TRBV7-9 and TRBJ2-1; maybe TRBD2 (6 bases). CDR1 and CDR2 (germline): SEHNR, FQNEAQ (reference sequence). Deletions cut 1 base from V and 15 bases from J, with 13 bases between. This CDR3 spans 12 amino acids.

This clonotype occurred many times. CDR3 protein: CASSEWGNSNQPQHF. CDR3 bases: TGTGCCAGCAGTGAATGGGGGAATAGCAATCAGCCCCAGCATTTT. The chain links TRBV2 to TRBJ1-5; tentatively, D is TRBD1 (5 bases). The CDR3 contains 15 residues. Trimming left V 2 bases short and J 0 bases short, with 8 bases between. Germline V gene sequence: CDR1 SNHLY, CDR2 FYNNEI.

At least ten counts were recorded for this clonotype. V gene TRBV12-3 or TRBV12-4 combines with J gene TRBJ2-5, with D uncertain. This CDR3 has 16 residues. V was cut by 5 bases and J by 5 bases, with 21 bases left in between. The CDR3 reads CASSPIRFKRRETQYF. In DNA form, the CDR3 reads TGTGCCAGCAGTCCCATAAGGTTTAAGAGACGGGAGACCCAGTACTTC.

This clonotype was counted ten times or more. The gene calls are TRBV27 and TRBJ2-3; D uncertain. The CDR3 runs 15 residues. V lost 5 bases to trimming and J lost 1 base, with 13 bases between them. Per germline, CDR1 MNHEY and CDR2 SMNVEV (reference sequence). The CDR3 region is CASSRGFSGTDTQYF. For the CDR3, the DNA is TGTGCCAGCAGTCGAGGCTTCTCTGGCACAGATACGCAGTATTTT.

This clonotype was seen many times. V gene TRBV12-5 combines with J gene TRBJ2-5; D might be TRBD2 (6 bases). The CDR3 sequence is 13 residues long. V shed 7 bases and J shed 8 bases, with 17 bases lying between them. Germline-derived CDR1 and CDR2 are LGHNT and FRNRAP. The CDR3 is CASASGPRGTQYF. CDR3 in DNA: TGTGCTAGTGCCAGCGGGCCCCGAGGTACCCAGTACTTC.

The sample holds many counts of this clonotype. The chain carries TRBV5-1 and TRBJ2-7; no clear D. The germline V gene has CDR1 SGHRS and CDR2 YFSETQ. Between the trimmed V and J ends, which lost 2 bases and 4 bases, there was a span of 13 bases. This CDR3 has 14 residues. The CDR3 DNA sequence: TGCGCCAGCAGCTTAACGGACCGCGGTTACGAGCAGTACTTC. The encoded protein is CASSLTDRGYEQYF. Variable domain in full (rest from reference TRBV5-1 and TRBJ2-7): KAGVTQTPRYLIKTRGQQVTLSCSPISGHRSVSWYQQTPGQGLQFLFEYFSETQRNKGNFPGRFSGRQFSNSRSEMNVSTLELGDSALYLCASSLTDRGYEQYFGPGTRLTVT.

This clonotype was observed a handful of times. A much larger clone differs by one base, so this may be a read error. The conserved closing phenylalanine or tryptophan is absent in this CDR3, likely reflecting a read error. The limits of the CDR3 on the DNA are not certain, so only TCRdb's listed CDR3 is given. This rearrangement joins TRBV18 to TRBJ2-4; the table's D gene call, TRBD1, was not cross checked with the DNA. The CDR3 totals 11 residues, both ends included. Germline assignment: CDR1 KGHSH and CDR2 LQKENI. Here the CDR3 reads CASSRFDGAST.

In this sample, this clonotype turned up a few times. The chain recombines TRBV4-3 with TRBJ1-2, with a weak D call TRBD1 (6 bases). The germline V gene has CDR1 LGHNA and CDR2 YSLEER. V was cut by 0 bases and J by 2 bases, with 10 bases left in between. CDR3 length: 15 residues. CDR3 residues: CASSQEGGPNYGYTF. CDR3 coding DNA: TGCGCCAGCAGCCAAGAAGGGGGTCCCAACTATGGCTACACCTTC.

This chain uses TRBV9 with TRBJ2-3; D not certain. CDR1 is SGDLS, CDR2 YYNGEE, per germline. The V end lost 4 bases, the J end lost 5 bases, and 8 bases lay between the germline ends. This CDR3 is 12 amino acids long. The CDR3, as DNA: TGTGCCAGCAGCCTCGAAGTAGATACGCAGTATTTT. This encodes CASSLEVDTQYF.

This clonotype was counted many times. The chain joins TRBV6-5 to TRBJ2-4; 9 positions match TRBD1. CDR3 length equals 15 residues. Trimming cost V 4 bases and J 0 bases; bases outside gene matches: 1. Germline loops: CDR1 MNHEY, CDR2 SVGAGI. The CDR3 protein is CASSLDRGAKNIQYF. CDR3 DNA: TGTGCCAGCAGTTTGGACAGGGGAGCCAAAAACATTCAGTACTTC.

This clonotype has at least ten counts. The chain employs TRBV6-5 and TRBJ2-7, with D unclear. V gave up 4 bases and J gave up 1 base, with 8 bases separating them. Germline CDR1 reads MNHEY; CDR2 reads SVGAGI. This CDR3 has 13 residues. CDR3 nucleotides: TGTGCCAGCAGTTTCGGGCCTTCCTACGAGCAGTACTTC. Its protein is CASSFGPSYEQYF.

This clonotype has at least ten counts. V gene TRBV7-9 combines with J gene TRBJ1-2, with 12 bases lining up with TRBD1. Germline loops: CDR1 SEHNR, CDR2 FQNEAQ (reference sequence). The J segment lost 3 bases and the V segment lost 3 bases, leaving 8 bases of the junction unmatched. The CDR3 covers 17 residues. The CDR3 DNA reads as TGTGCCAGCAGCTTGGGGGACAGGGGGCGCCCAGACTATGGCTACACCTTC. It specifies CASSLGDRGRPDYGYTF.

This clonotype has ten or more counts. The chain has TRBV24-1 and TRBJ2-1; 7 bases fit TRBD1. This CDR3 is 17 amino acids long. Germline-derived CDR1 and CDR2 are KGHDR and SFDVKD. After removal of 6 bases from V and 4 bases from J, the junction contained 14 bases not matched to a gene. The chain's CDR3 is CATSIGRTGPSYNEQFF. The CDR3 region has the DNA TGTGCCACCAGTATAGGAAGGACAGGACCTTCGTACAATGAGCAGTTCTTC.